This T cell receptor beta chain stems from a study of tumor and adjacent non-tumor tissue in lung cancer. This sample's RNA came from whole unsorted tissue. The germline gives CDR1 SGHAT, CDR2 FQNNGV. The CDR3 is 14 residues long, ends included. TCRbeta libraries were built with three rounds of nested PCR, modified from ARM-PCR. TCRdb independently ran MiXCR on the multiplex PCR reads; one entry per CDR3 protein. The repertoire includes approximately 75,000 distinct CDR3 sequences, around four fifths of them detected once, and approximately 12% sits in the top ten. Worth noting for this clonotype: Without the conserved terminal phenylalanine or tryptophan, this CDR3 likely stems from a read error. The limits of the CDR3 on the DNA are not certain, so only TCRdb's listed CDR3 is given.

The sequence was collected from a woman aged 45-65 years with non-small cell lung cancer. Sample: lung tumor tissue. This rearrangement joins TRBV11-2 to TRBJ2-7; the D segment call TRBD1 is taken from the table without a DNA check. CDR3 protein: CASSLIRDSYEQYS.